This T cell receptor beta chain was obtained from a study of blood T cell repertoires in COVID-19. Study-level information: The origin of the acute and convalescent COVID-19 samples was the United States, Italy and Spain.

Participant-reported clinical history was the basis for cohort assignment. Authors' analysis steps: How many nucleated cells were present was estimated from reference gene primer amplification. The repertoire was sequenced with immunoSEQ multiplex PCR; TCRdb's copy has only in-frame clones and lacks some. The V and J calls and clone size come from that table; D and trimming were worked out from the DNA. The data hold 300,000 to 350,000 clones, with 89% observed a single time. The sequence was collected from a young woman who had recovered from COVID-19. Material: PBMCs or T cells enriched from blood (not recorded which).

The CDR3 DNA is TGTGCCAGCAGCCCCAGGGGCGCCTGGAATTCACCCCTCCACTTT. It translates to CASSPRGAWNSPLHF. This sequence joins TRBV14 and TRBJ1-6; maybe TRBD1 (6 bases). The V gene lost 4 bases and the J gene lost 7 bases, with 14 bases spanning the gap. The germline gives CDR1 SGHDN, CDR2 FVKESK. This CDR3 region has 15 residues.